This T cell receptor beta chain was retrieved from a study of T cell responses to AZD1222 COVID-19 vaccine. The CDR3 has 13 residues. The germline V and J ends were trimmed by 0 bases and 7 bases, with 9 bases remaining between them. The method was immunoSEQ multiplex PCR; TCRdb's version includes in-frame clones alone and lacks a portion of them. The sample records about 140,000 clones, around 90% being singletons. Concerning this clone itself: The antigen remains unidentified.

General study findings and limits: Spike as a whole was targeted by vaccine-associated CD4 TCRs, dominant at 160-218 and 743-854. Only after the peak T cell response were repertoires sampled. Spike-specific TCR repertoires showed rising breadth and depth after two AZD1222 doses.

The rearrangement links TRBV12-3 or TRBV12-4 to TRBJ1-2; D not resolved. This sequence originates from an adult in good health. The sequences come from peripheral blood, collected on day 0 of AZD1222 vaccination. The CDR3 sequence: CASSLATTFGYTF. In nucleotides, the CDR3 is TGTGCCAGCAGTTTAGCGACAACCTTTGGCTACACCTTC.